The table lists the clone carrying this T cell receptor beta chain with a few counts. Via CD45RO/CCR7/CD25/CD127/CD95/CD27, cells of the CD4+ naive, central memory, regulatory and stem cell-like memory subsets were sorted. Purity exceeding 98% was reached by all sorted populations. This sample was included in a study of beta chain features in type 1 diabetes. At the level of the study: Patients and healthy donors were similar in age, gender and cell yields.

What was sequenced were expressed TCRB transcripts, since all of the isolated RNA had been reverse transcribed. An average about 3.6 million reads came from naive, central memory and regulatory T cell samples. The protocol was immunoSEQ multiplex PCR, while the TCRdb copy is restricted to in-frame clones and leaves out a portion. The sample consists of about 350,000 clones, about 18% of them appearing once. The CDR3 has 16 residues. The V gene lost 4 bases and the J gene lost 10 bases, with 23 bases spanning the gap. CDR1 and CDR2 (germline): ENHRY, SYGVKD. The receptor's source is a woman between 18 and 29 years old in good health. The chain links TRBV10-3 to TRBJ2-1; a weak D match, TRBD2 (5 bases). The sequenced sample was naive CD4+ T cells from blood. The DNA for the CDR3 is TGTGCCATCAGTGCGGGGAGCGGTCTCCCGAGGGTGGAGCAGTTCTTC. Translated, it gives CAISAGSGLPRVEQFF.